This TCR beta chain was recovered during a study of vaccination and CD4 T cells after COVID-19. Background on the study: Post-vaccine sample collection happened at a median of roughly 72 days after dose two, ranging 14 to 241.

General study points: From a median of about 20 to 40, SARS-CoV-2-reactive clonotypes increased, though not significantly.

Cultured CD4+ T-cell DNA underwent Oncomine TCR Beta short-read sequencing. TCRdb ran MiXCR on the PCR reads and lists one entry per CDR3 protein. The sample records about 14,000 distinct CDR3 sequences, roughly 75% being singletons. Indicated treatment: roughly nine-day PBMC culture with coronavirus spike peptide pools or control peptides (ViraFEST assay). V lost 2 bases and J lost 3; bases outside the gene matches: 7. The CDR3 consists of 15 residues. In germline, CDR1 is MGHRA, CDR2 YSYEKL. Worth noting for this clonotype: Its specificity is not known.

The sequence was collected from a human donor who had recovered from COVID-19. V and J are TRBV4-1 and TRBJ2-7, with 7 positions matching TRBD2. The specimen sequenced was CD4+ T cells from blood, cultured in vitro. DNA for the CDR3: TGCGCCAGCAGCCAACCTAGCGGCCTCCTCTACGAGCAGTACTTC. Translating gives CASSQPSGLLYEQYF.